The 8 T cell receptor beta chains given below trace back to one sample, sequenced in a study of shared clonotypes between healthy human individuals. The assay was immunoSEQ multiplex PCR, and TCRdb's table has in-frame clones only and misses some. The sample records some 490,000 clones, over 75% being singletons. Sequences were obtained from PBMCs. The origin of the receptors is a middle-aged woman in good health. Some clones in this sample may be carry-over from other donors' samples.

This clone was seen many times. The chain combines TRBV5-1 with TRBJ2-5, with 11 bases aligning to TRBD1. The V gene's germline CDR1 is SGHRS and CDR2 YFSETQ. V shed 4 bases and J 5 bases; nucleotides not matched to a gene: 7. The CDR3 has 15 amino acids. CDR3 region: CASSLRTGGRETQYF. In DNA form, the CDR3 reads TGCGCCAGCAGCCTCCGGACAGGGGGCAGGGAGACCCAGTACTTC.

Details on this clone: A single base is all that separates this from a far larger clone, so a read error is likely. The chain joins TRBV29-1 to TRBJ1-1; D not certain. Germline CDR1 and CDR2: SQVTM and ANQGSEA. This CDR3 comprises 12 residues. The CDR3 DNA follows: TGCATCGTTGAACGGGTCAGCACTGAAGCTTTCTTT. It yields the protein CIVERVSTEAFF. Filled out from reference TRBV29-1 and TRBJ1-1, the complete variable domain reads SAVISQKPSRDICQRGTSLTIQCQVDSQVTMMFWYRQQPGQSLTLIATANQGSEATYESGFVIDKFPISRPNLTFSTLTVSNMSPEDSSIYLCIVERVSTEAFFGQGTRLTVV.

J is TRBJ1-1 and V is TRBV4-3; D gene uncertain. The CDR3 sequence is 14 residues long. Germline V gene lookup returns CDR1 LGHNA and CDR2 YSLEER. Trimming left V 1 base short and J 6 bases short, with 12 bases between. CDR3 loop: CASSQAVGIPEAFF. The CDR3 bases are TGCGCCAGCAGCCAAGCGGTAGGGATCCCTGAAGCTTTCTTT.

Regarding this clone: This likely stems from a read error, as it lies one base from a far larger clone. At the DNA level, this CDR3 is encoded by other sequences in the same sample as well. The rearrangement joins TRBV27 to TRBJ2-7; 10 bases align to TRBD2. V lost 3 bases to trimming and J lost 4 bases; unmatched junction nucleotides: 9. The germline gives CDR1 MNHEY, CDR2 SMNVEV (reference sequence). This CDR3 is 16 amino acids long. CDR3 loop: CASSLTGLARHYEQYF. DNA for the CDR3: TGTGCCAGCAGTTTGACGGGACTAGCGAGACATTACGAGCAGTACTTC.

This chain links TRBV5-4 with TRBJ1-2; D is undetermined. The CDR3 length is 16 residues. The germline V gene has CDR1 SGHNT and CDR2 YYREEE (reference sequence). The ends were cut back, 3 bases at V and 6 bases at J, with 21 bases in the middle. The CDR3 spells CASSWGSSPLGDGYTF. DNA of the CDR3: TGTGCCAGCAGCTGGGGTTCGAGCCCACTTGGGGATGGCTACACCTTC.

This clone has a single count. A read error is likely here: a far larger clone is one base away. The identical CDR3 is also encoded by other nucleotide sequences in the sample. This chain links TRBV30 with TRBJ2-2, with D possibly being TRBD1 or TRBD2 (5 bases each). V was pared by 5 bases and J by 1 base, with 17 bases between. The CDR3 extends over 16 amino acids. Germline V gives CDR1 GTSNPN, CDR2 SVGIG (reference sequence). The CDR3 DNA is TGTGCCTGGCGACGCGGAGGACAAAGGAACACCGGGGAGCTGTTTTTT. It translates to CAWRRGGQRNTGELFF. Supplemented by reference TRBV30 and TRBJ2-2, the full variable domain reads SQTIHQWPATLVQPVGSPLSLECTVEGTSNPNLYWYRQAAGRGLQLLFYSVGIGQISSEVPQNLSASRPQDRQFILSSKKLLLSDSGFYLCAWRRGGQRNTGELFFGEGSRLTVL.

The V call is TRBV11-2, the J call TRBJ1-1; D is unclear. V lost 2 bases to trimming and J lost 4 bases, with 8 bases between them. Germline CDR1 and CDR2: SGHAT and FQNNGV. This CDR3 has 13 amino acids. This chain's CDR3 is CASSLTGLTEAFF. The DNA of the CDR3 is TGTGCCAGCAGCTTAACCGGGCTCACTGAAGCTTTCTTT.

This clone occurred a few times. The rearrangement uses TRBV11-2 and TRBJ2-1; 11 nucleotides line up with TRBD2. The germline V gene has CDR1 SGHAT and CDR2 FQNNGV. The CDR3 runs 19 residues. Unmatched junction bases numbered 19, after V lost 3 bases and J lost 9 bases. The CDR3 nucleotides are TGTGCCAGCAGCTTCAAGGGGGCCTGGGTAGCGGGAGGGCCAGGTGAGCAGTTCTTC. This codes for CASSFKGAWVAGGPGEQFF.